This TCR beta chain was recorded in a study of neurological immune-mediated disorders. The unsorted libraries were made from 2 million PBMCs kept at -80 C. Trimming removed 2 bases at V and 9 bases at J, with 13 bases between. This CDR3 is 13 amino acids long. As for the cDNA, it was generated by 5'RACE with 10-nucleotide random UMIs. Over 170 million TCR-beta sequences from 15-18 subjects came out of each sequencing run. One entry per CDR3 protein results from TCRdb running MiXCR on the 5' RACE reads. The repertoire consists of roughly 80,000 distinct CDR3 sequences, with roughly 18% occurring once and the leading ten covering 15%. In its sample, this clonotype was seen many times.

This receptor was obtained from a middle-aged woman in good health. Specimen: PBMCs. The gene calls are TRBV12-3 or TRBV12-4 and TRBJ2-5; D remains unclear. This CDR3 is CASSLFIRQAQYF. The CDR3 bases are TGTGCCAGCAGTTTATTCATTAGGCAGGCCCAGTACTTC.